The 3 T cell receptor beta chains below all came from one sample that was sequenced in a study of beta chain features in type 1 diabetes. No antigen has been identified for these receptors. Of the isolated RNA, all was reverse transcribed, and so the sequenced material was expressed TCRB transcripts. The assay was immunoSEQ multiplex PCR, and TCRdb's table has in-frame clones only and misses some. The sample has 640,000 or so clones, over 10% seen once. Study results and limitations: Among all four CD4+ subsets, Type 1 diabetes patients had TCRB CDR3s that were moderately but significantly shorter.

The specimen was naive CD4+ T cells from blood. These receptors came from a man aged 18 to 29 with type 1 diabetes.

Written as DNA, the CDR3 is TGTGCCTGGAGTGTTTTCTTAAATCAGCCCCAGCATTTT. It translates to CAWSVFLNQPQHF. This rearrangement joins TRBV30 to TRBJ1-5, with D unresolved. The germline gives CDR1 GTSNPN, CDR2 SVGIG (reference sequence). There are 13 residues in the CDR3. V was pared by 0 bases and J by 4 bases, with 7 bases between.

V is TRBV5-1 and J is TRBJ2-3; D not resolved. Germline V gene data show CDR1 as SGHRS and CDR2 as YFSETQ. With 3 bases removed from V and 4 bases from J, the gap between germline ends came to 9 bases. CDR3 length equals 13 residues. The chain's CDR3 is CASSSSVSDTQYF. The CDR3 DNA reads TGCGCCAGCAGCTCCTCGGTATCAGATACGCAGTATTTT.

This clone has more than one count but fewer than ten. Here the CDR3 reads CASSHMKGPYPNSPLHF. CDR3 DNA sequence: TGTGCCAGCAGCCATATGAAAGGCCCCTACCCCAATTCACCCCTCCACTTT. The chain joins TRBV7-9 to TRBJ1-6, with D uncertain. Germline V gene lookup returns CDR1 SEHNR and CDR2 FQNEAQ (reference sequence). The CDR3 has 17 residues. V was trimmed by 5 bases and J by 7 bases, leaving 21 bases between them. The whole variable domain, filled in from reference TRBV7-9 and TRBJ1-6, reads DTGVSQNPRHKITKRGQNVTFRCDPISEHNRLYWYRQTLGQGPEFLTYFQNEAQLEKSRLLSDRFSAERPKGSFSTLEIQRTEQGDSAMYLCASSHMKGPYPNSPLHFGNGTRLTVT.